This entry lists 25 T cell receptor beta chains sequenced from one sample in a study of shared clonotypes between healthy human individuals. Sequencing used immunoSEQ multiplex PCR; TCRdb keeps in-frame clones, though not all of them. Among 1.4 million to 1.5 million clones listed, more than 95% were seen once. The sequenced material came from naive CD4+ T cells sorted from blood. Subset denoted: CD45RA+ positively selected. These receptors all stem from a man aged 25 to 45 in good health.

The rearrangement joins TRBV28 to TRBJ1-2; D gene uncertain. The V end lost 5 bases, the J end lost 5 bases, and 9 bases lay between the germline ends. The length of the CDR3 is 12 residues. Per the germline V gene, CDR1 is MDHEN and CDR2 is SYDVKM. The DNA of the CDR3 is TGTGCCAGCAGTGGGTCTAGGTATGGCTACACCTTC. It codes for CASSGSRYGYTF.

The chain uses TRBV12-2 and TRBJ1-1. TRBV12-2 is labeled a pseudogene. The CDR3 is 16 amino acids. The CDR3 bases are TGTGCAAGTCGCTTAGTGTGGCGGGGGATGAACACTGAAGCTTTCTTT. Translation: CASRLVWRGMNTEAFF.

This chain links TRBV7-8 with TRBJ2-1; D remains unclear. This CDR3 contains 14 residues. Germline assignment: CDR1 SGHVS and CDR2 FQNEAQ. V lost 1 base to trimming and J lost 2 bases, with 6 bases between them. This CDR3 is CASSLVATYNEQFF. CDR3 nucleotide sequence: TGTGCCAGCAGCTTAGTAGCAACCTACAATGAGCAGTTCTTC.

Notes on this clone: This same CDR3 is encoded by further DNA sequences in the sample. The gene calls are TRBV10-1 and TRBJ2-2; TRBD2 matches 12 bases. Germline trimming cut 3 bases from V and 6 bases from J; bases unmatched to any gene: 5. Per germline, CDR1 WNHNN and CDR2 SYGVQD (reference sequence). The CDR3 loop spans 16 amino acids. The chain's CDR3 is CASSERLAGGAGELFF. The CDR3 DNA sequence: TGCGCCAGCAGTGAACGTCTAGCGGGAGGGGCCGGGGAGCTGTTTTTT.

V usage is TRBV30 and J usage is TRBJ1-3; D is ambiguous. The CDR3 is made up of 16 amino acids. Per the germline V gene, CDR1 is GTSNPN and CDR2 is SVGIG (reference sequence). V was cut by 0 bases and J by 2 bases, with 14 bases left in between. The DNA for the CDR3 is TGTGCCTGGAGTGTGGGAAGGACCAGTACTGGAAACACCATATATTTT. Residues: CAWSVGRTSTGNTIYF.

Regarding this clone: Other DNA variants within this sample encode the same CDR3. The gene calls are TRBV28 and TRBJ2-7; 10 bases align to TRBD2. The CDR3 is 14 amino acids. Looked up from germline, CDR1 is MDHEN and CDR2 is SYDVKM. Trimming removed 3 bases from V and 4 bases from J; junction bases left unmatched: 3. Here the CDR3 reads CASSLLAGDYEQYF. CDR3 sequence (DNA): TGTGCCAGCAGTTTGCTAGCGGGAGATTACGAGCAGTACTTC.

V is TRBV19 and J is TRBJ1-5; unclear D gene. V shed 7 bases and J shed 3 bases, with 16 bases lying between them. CDR1 is LNHDA and CDR2 is SQIVND in the germline V gene (reference sequence). CDR3 length: 15 residues. The CDR3 loop is CASKLRHLANQPQHF. In DNA form, the CDR3 reads TGTGCCAGTAAACTCAGGCATCTGGCCAATCAGCCCCAGCATTTT.

This clone was found a few times. The chain links TRBV29-1 to TRBJ1-1; the D gene is possibly TRBD1 (6 bases). Per germline, CDR1 SQVTM and CDR2 ANQGSEA. This CDR3 is built from 14 residues. Deletions cut 7 bases from V and 0 bases from J, with 15 bases between. CDR3 DNA sequence: TGCAGCGGTACAGGGTACGTCTTGAACACTGAAGCTTTCTTT. It codes for CSGTGYVLNTEAFF.

The chain recombines TRBV7-8 with TRBJ2-7; tentatively, D is TRBD1 or TRBD2 (5 bases each). Trimming took off 1 base at V and 9 bases at J, with 13 bases between the two ends. The CDR3 extends over 13 amino acids. Germline V gene sequence: CDR1 SGHVS, CDR2 FQNEAQ. In nucleotides, the CDR3 is TGTGCCAGCAGCTTAGGGGCAGGGAGCAGGCAGTACTTC. Protein: CASSLGAGSRQYF. Variable domain in full (rest from reference TRBV7-8 and TRBJ2-7): GAGVSQSPRYKVAKRGQDVALRCDPISGHVSLFWYQQALGQGPEFLTYFQNEAQLDKSGLPSDRFFAERPEGSVSTLKIQRTQQEDSAVYLCASSLGAGSRQYFGPGTRLTVT.

The chain links TRBV28 to TRBJ2-5; TRBD2 matches at 8 bases. CDR3 length: 16 amino acids. With 6 bases clipped from V and 2 bases from J, the junction kept 11 bases outside the gene matches. Germline loops: CDR1 MDHEN, CDR2 SYDVKM. The CDR3 protein is CASRSTGTRSQETQYF. CDR3 bases: TGTGCCAGCAGGTCAACCGGGACTAGATCTCAAGAGACCCAGTACTTC. The full variable domain, completed using reference TRBV28 and TRBJ2-5, is DVKVTQSSRYLVKRTGEKVFLECVQDMDHENMFWYRQDPGLGLRLIYFSYDVKMKEKGDIPEGYSVSREKKERFSLILESASTNQTSMYLCASRSTGTRSQETQYFGPGTRLLVL.

This chain links TRBV7-6 with TRBJ2-3; 8 nucleotides match TRBD1. Germline loops: CDR1 SGHVS, CDR2 FNYEAQ. The CDR3 is made up of 13 amino acids. Trimming at V came to 1 base and at J to 7 bases, leaving 1 base not matched to a gene. This chain's CDR3 is CASSLGTGNTQYF. DNA of the CDR3: TGTGCCAGCAGCTTAGGGACAGGGAATACGCAGTATTTT.

V is TRBV5-1 and J is TRBJ2-7, with D possibly being TRBD2 (6 bases). Between the trimmed V and J ends, which lost 1 base and 0 bases, there was a span of 14 bases. CDR1 is SGHRS, CDR2 YFSETQ, per germline. This CDR3 contains 16 residues. This CDR3 reads CASSLMAGSSSYEQYF. CDR3 bases: TGCGCCAGCAGCTTGATGGCCGGGAGTAGCTCCTACGAGCAGTACTTC.

The chain carries TRBV11-2 and TRBJ2-1, with TRBD2 identical over 8 bases. There are 14 residues in the CDR3. V lost 3 bases and J lost 4; bases outside the gene matches: 2. Germline values: CDR1 SGHAT, CDR2 FQNNGV. The CDR3 nucleotides are TGTGCCAGCAGCTTTAGCGGGAATTACAATGAGCAGTTCTTC. It translates to CASSFSGNYNEQFF.

The chain combines TRBV2 with TRBJ2-2, with no clear D. V was clipped by 0 bases and J by 5 bases, with 10 bases between them. CDR1 and CDR2 from the germline V gene are SNHLY and FYNNEI. The CDR3 consists of 15 residues. The CDR3, as DNA: TGTGCCAGCAGTGAAGCGCTAGTGCGGACCGGGGAGCTGTTTTTT. It yields the protein CASSEALVRTGELFF.

CDR3 nucleotides: TGTGCCAGCAGCTTTAAAACTAGCGGGAGCTCTTACGAGCAGTACTTC. Protein product: CASSFKTSGSSYEQYF. J is TRBJ2-7 and V is TRBV7-9, with 11 bases identical to TRBD2. CDR3 size: 16 residues. The germline V gene has CDR1 SEHNR and CDR2 FQNEAQ (reference sequence). The V segment lost 3 bases and the J segment 4 bases; nucleotides outside the gene matches: 8. The complete variable domain, with remaining parts taken from reference TRBV7-9 and TRBJ2-7, reads DTGVSQNPRHKITKRGQNVTFRCDPISEHNRLYWYRQTLGQGPEFLTYFQNEAQLEKSRLLSDRFSAERPKGSFSTLEIQRTEQGDSAMYLCASSFKTSGSSYEQYFGPGTRLTVT.

This rearrangement joins TRBV10-3 to TRBJ2-3; D perhaps matches TRBD1 (6 bases). V lost 4 bases, J lost 2 bases, and 13 bases lay in between. The CDR3 consists of 15 residues. Germline V CDR1 and CDR2: ENHRY, SYGVKD. CDR3 sequence (DNA): TGTGCCATCAGTGCCCTTAGGGGGAACACAGATACGCAGTATTTT. Translated, it gives CAISALRGNTDTQYF.

The chain recombines TRBV4-1 with TRBJ1-3; the D is unclear. Deletions cut 0 bases from V and 0 bases from J, with 6 bases between. Germline lookup yields CDR1 MGHRA and CDR2 YSYEKL. This CDR3 region has 15 residues. The CDR3 region is CASSQDGSSGNTIYF. In nucleotides, the CDR3 is TGCGCCAGCAGCCAAGACGGAAGCTCTGGAAACACCATATATTTT.

A word on this clone: Other DNA sequences of this sample code for an identical CDR3. V gene TRBV6-1 combines with J gene TRBJ1-5; D not resolved. CDR3 size: 12 residues. The germline gives CDR1 MNHNS, CDR2 SASEGT. V shed 3 bases and J shed 5 bases, with 5 bases lying between them. CDR3 in amino acids: CASSELDQPQHF. The CDR3 DNA reads TGTGCCAGCAGTGAGTTAGATCAGCCCCAGCATTTT.

The V and J genes are TRBV9 and TRBJ1-1; D gene ambiguous. Trimming took off 2 bases at V and 4 bases at J, with 12 bases between the two ends. The CDR3 length is 14 residues. Germline V CDR1 and CDR2: SGDLS, YYNGEE. CDR3 in amino acids: CASSVLTRVTEAFF. CDR3 DNA: TGTGCCAGCAGCGTTCTGACAAGGGTCACTGAAGCTTTCTTT. Drawing the rest from reference TRBV9 and TRBJ1-1, the complete variable domain is DSGVTQTPKHLITATGQRVTLRCSPRSGDLSVYWYQQSLDQGLQFLIQYYNGEERAKGNILERFSAQQFPDLHSELNLSSLELGDSALYFCASSVLTRVTEAFFGQGTRLTVV.

The chain has TRBV5-5 and TRBJ2-2, with 15 positions matching TRBD2. Germline loops: CDR1 SGHKS, CDR2 YYEKEE (reference sequence). The CDR3 is made up of 16 amino acids. J lost 6 bases, V lost 4 bases, and 4 bases had no gene match. CDR3 in DNA: TGTGCCAGCAGCCCCGGGACTAGCGGGAGGTCCGGGGAGCTGTTTTTT. This sequence encodes CASSPGTSGRSGELFF.

The V gene is TRBV27, the J gene TRBJ2-1; 10 nucleotides line up with TRBD2. Germline V lookup: CDR1 MNHEY, CDR2 SMNVEV (reference sequence). Unmatched junction bases numbered 7, after V lost 2 bases and J lost 9 bases. This CDR3 comprises 15 residues. This CDR3 is CASSLNSGGRGEQFF. CDR3 in DNA: TGTGCCAGCAGTTTAAATAGCGGGGGGAGGGGTGAGCAGTTCTTC.

V is TRBV5-5 and J is TRBJ1-3; D ambiguous. This CDR3 comprises 15 residues. Germline CDR1 is SGHKS and CDR2 is YYEKEE (reference sequence). Trimming cost V 1 base and J 2 bases, with 10 bases left between them. The CDR3 bases are TGTGCCAGCAGCTTGCCACAGCAGACTGGAAACACCATATATTTT. It translates to CASSLPQQTGNTIYF.

V usage is TRBV5-1 and J usage is TRBJ2-2; no definite D call. Germline lookup yields CDR1 SGHRS and CDR2 YFSETQ. This CDR3 has 15 amino acids. Trimming removed 0 bases from V and 4 bases from J, with 10 bases in between. The CDR3 region is CASSLADTRTGELFF. CDR3 coding DNA: TGCGCCAGCAGCTTGGCCGACACACGCACCGGGGAGCTGTTTTTT.

CDR3 residues: CASSQDRLAARWEQYF. The CDR3 DNA sequence: TGTGCCAGCAGCCAAGATCGACTAGCGGCCCGCTGGGAGCAGTACTTC. The rearrangement uses TRBV14 and TRBJ2-7; 9 positions agree with TRBD2. V trimming: 0 bases; J trimming: 7 bases; junction bases outside the gene matches: 10. Per germline, CDR1 SGHDN and CDR2 FVKESK. The CDR3 totals 16 residues.

The rearrangement joins TRBV6-5 to TRBJ2-7, with no clear D. Germline assignment: CDR1 MNHEY and CDR2 SVGAGI. The CDR3 is made up of 13 amino acids. V was clipped by 3 bases and J by 6 bases, with 12 bases between them. As DNA, the CDR3 is TGTGCCAGCAGTTATGGGTGGACGGGCGAGCAGTACTTC. This gives the protein CASSYGWTGEQYF.